The source of this T cell receptor (beta chain) is a study of regulatory T cells in long-lasting Graves disease. Building the TCR beta libraries relied on iRepertoire HTBI primers, and CDR3 regions underwent Arm-PCR. MiXCR, run by TCRdb on the multiplex PCR reads, gives a single entry per CDR3 protein. The table includes approximately 540,000 distinct CDR3 sequences, around 13% detected once. Stated time point: newly diagnosed GD, antithyroid drugs for less than 3 months. Making the TCR library involved RNA that had been extracted from PBMCs. This CDR3 has 18 amino acids. V shed 2 bases and J shed 0 bases, with 17 bases lying between them. CDR1 and CDR2 from the germline V gene are SGHRS and YFSETQ. These data were likewise used in another study, on T cells in Graves' hyperthyroidism and ophthalmopathy.

Sequenced material: peripheral blood mononuclear cells (PBMCs), taken at new diagnosis, from a patient treated with antithyroid drugs. V is TRBV5-1 and J is TRBJ2-2, with D perhaps matching TRBD1 or TRBD2 (5 bases each). This TCR derives from a woman in her twenties or thirties with Graves disease. DNA for the CDR3: TGCGCCAGCAGCTTCACCGTGCTGAGGGGCTCGAACACCGGGGAGCTGTTTTTT. As protein: CASSFTVLRGSNTGELFF. Full variable domain (remainder filled in from reference TRBV5-1 and TRBJ2-2): KAGVTQTPRYLIKTRGQQVTLSCSPISGHRSVSWYQQTPGQGLQFLFEYFSETQRNKGNFPGRFSGRQFSNSRSEMNVSTLELGDSALYLCASSFTVLRGSNTGELFFGEGSRLTVL.